These 10 T cell receptor beta chains were sequenced from one sample in a study of T-cell reconstitution after alpha-beta-depleted transplantation in children. TCRbeta library construction was performed incorporating unique molecular identifiers. TCRdb processed the PCR reads anew with MiXCR; each CDR3 protein has one entry. Altogether approximately 980,000 distinct CDR3 sequences are present, 25% to 35% being singletons, with the ten largest covering roughly 28%. The specimen was PBMCs, mostly from graft donor cells, collected 360 days after TCRalphabeta/CD19-depleted stem cell transplant. Receptor source: a boy younger than two who had a stem cell transplant for SCID, so the T cells may come from the graft donor.

The DNA for the CDR3 is TGTGCCAGCAGTAAAGGGACAGGGGGCTATAATTCACCCCTCCACTTT. Protein sequence: CASSKGTGGYNSPLHF. This chain links TRBV12-3 or TRBV12-4 with TRBJ1-6; TRBD1 matches 11 bases. V shed 5 bases and J 3 bases; nucleotides not matched to a gene: 3. CDR3 length: 16 residues.

This clonotype was observed a few times. The gene calls are TRBV12-3 or TRBV12-4 and TRBJ1-2, with unresolved D. Between the trimmed V and J ends, which lost 7 bases and 2 bases, there was a span of 11 bases. There are 13 residues in the CDR3. The CDR3: CASTLTGNYGYTF. The CDR3 DNA reads TGTGCCAGCACCCTAACGGGGAACTATGGCTACACCTTC.

The chain carries TRBV4-3 and TRBJ2-1; 11 nucleotides align to TRBD1. The germline V gene encodes CDR1 LGHNA and CDR2 YSLEER. The junction had 9 bases not matched to a gene; V was cut back by 4 bases and J by 7 bases. This CDR3 has 16 residues. The CDR3 here is CASSRLGQGAFNEQFF. As DNA, the CDR3 is TGCGCCAGCAGCCGACTAGGACAGGGGGCTTTTAATGAGCAGTTCTTC.

The chain employs TRBV5-5 and TRBJ1-1; D ambiguous. Germline values: CDR1 SGHKS, CDR2 YYEKEE (reference sequence). The CDR3 totals 15 residues. V gave up 4 bases and J gave up 0 bases, with 13 bases separating them. The CDR3 loop reads CASSLPGNMNTEAFF. Here the CDR3 DNA reads TGTGCCAGCAGCCTCCCGGGTAACATGAACACTGAAGCTTTCTTT.

The chain joins TRBV4-3 to TRBJ2-4, with 10 bases that match TRBD2. Germline CDR1 is LGHNA and CDR2 is YSLEER. Trimming at V came to 0 bases and at J to 1 base, leaving 12 bases not matched to a gene. CDR3 length: 20 residues. CDR3 sequence (DNA): TGCGCCAGCAGCCAAGAGAATAGCGGGGGGACCAATGGGGCCAAAAACATTCAGTACTTC. It is translated as CASSQENSGGTNGAKNIQYF.

J is TRBJ2-7 and V is TRBV7-2, with TRBD2 matching over 7 bases. CDR1 is SGHTA and CDR2 is FQGNSA in the germline V gene. This CDR3 comprises 14 residues. V was pared by 2 bases and J by 5 bases, with 6 bases of the junction left unmatched. The CDR3 spells CASSLMGRVHEQYF. The CDR3, as DNA: TGTGCCAGCAGCTTAATGGGGAGGGTCCACGAGCAGTACTTC.

Of note for this clonotype: An end of the junction does not agree with germline; a read error may underlie this. The V gene is TRBV20-1, the J gene TRBJ2-2; 8 nucleotides agree with TRBD2. Germline V gene lookup returns CDR1 DFQATT and CDR2 SNEGSKA (reference sequence). CDR3 length: 17 residues. CDR3 sequence: CCARDRASGPNTGELFF. The CDR3 DNA reads as TGCTGTGCTAGAGATCGGGCTAGCGGGCCGAACACCGGGGAGCTGTTTTTT.

This clonotype was counted between two and nine times. The chain employs TRBV29-1 and TRBJ2-3; maybe TRBD2 (6 bases). The length of the CDR3 is 16 residues. The V end was cut by 7 bases, the J end by 1 base, with 21 bases between. Per the germline V gene, CDR1 is SQVTM and CDR2 is ANQGSEA. CDR3 DNA: TGCAGCGCTGAGGCTCGGGGTACGGGGGGCACAGATACGCAGTATTTT. The encoded protein is CSAEARGTGGTDTQYF.

This clonotype turned up a few times. V gene TRBV27 combines with J gene TRBJ1-5, with 9 bases aligning to TRBD1. This CDR3 is built from 14 residues. Trimming took 3 bases from V and 6 from J; bases not matched to a gene: 3. CDR1 is MNHEY and CDR2 is SMNVEV in the germline V gene (reference sequence). CDR3 amino acids: CASSFRQGGQPQHF. The CDR3 DNA reads TGTGCCAGCAGTTTTCGACAGGGGGGTCAGCCCCAGCATTTT.

The table lists this clonotype with a few counts. The chain's CDR3 is CSARVEPTEAFF. CDR3 bases: TGCAGTGCTAGAGTCGAACCCACTGAAGCTTTCTTT. The chain carries TRBV20-1 and TRBJ1-1, with no clear D. Germline CDR1 and CDR2: DFQATT and SNEGSKA (reference sequence). The CDR3 is made up of 12 amino acids. Trimming removed 1 base at V and 4 bases at J, with 7 bases between.